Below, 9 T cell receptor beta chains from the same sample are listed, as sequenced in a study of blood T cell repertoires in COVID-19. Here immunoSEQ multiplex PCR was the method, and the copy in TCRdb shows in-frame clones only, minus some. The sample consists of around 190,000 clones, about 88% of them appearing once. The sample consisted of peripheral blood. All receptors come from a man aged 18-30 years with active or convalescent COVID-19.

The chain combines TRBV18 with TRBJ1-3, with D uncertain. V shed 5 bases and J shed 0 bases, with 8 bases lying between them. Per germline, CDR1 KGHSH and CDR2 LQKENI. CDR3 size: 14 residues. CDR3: CASSSTASGNTIYF. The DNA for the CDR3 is TGTGCCAGCTCATCCACAGCCTCTGGAAACACCATATATTTT.

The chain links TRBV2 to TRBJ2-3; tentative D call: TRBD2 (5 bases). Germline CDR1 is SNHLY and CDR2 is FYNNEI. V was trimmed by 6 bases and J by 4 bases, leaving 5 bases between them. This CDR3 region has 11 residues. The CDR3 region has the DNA TGTGCCAGCAGACTAGCAGATACGCAGTATTTT. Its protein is CASRLADTQYF.

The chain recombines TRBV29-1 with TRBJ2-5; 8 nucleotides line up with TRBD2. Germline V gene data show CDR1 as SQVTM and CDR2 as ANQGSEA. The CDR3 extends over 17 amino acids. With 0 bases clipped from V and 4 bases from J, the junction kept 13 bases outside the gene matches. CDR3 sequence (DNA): TGCAGCGTTGAAGATCGTTTCACTAGCGGAGCGGGAGAGACCCAGTACTTC. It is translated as CSVEDRFTSGAGETQYF.

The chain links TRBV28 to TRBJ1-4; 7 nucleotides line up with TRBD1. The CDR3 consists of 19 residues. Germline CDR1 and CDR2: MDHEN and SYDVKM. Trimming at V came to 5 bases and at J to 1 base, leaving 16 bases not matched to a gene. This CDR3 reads CASSGGPGTARITNEKLFF. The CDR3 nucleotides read TGTGCCAGCAGTGGGGGGCCGGGGACAGCTAGAATAACTAATGAAAAACTGTTTTTT.

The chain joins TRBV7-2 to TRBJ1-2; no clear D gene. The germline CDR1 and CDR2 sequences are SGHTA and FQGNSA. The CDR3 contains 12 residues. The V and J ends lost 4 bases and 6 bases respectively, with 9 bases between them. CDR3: CASSSSEDGYTF. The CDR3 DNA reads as TGTGCCAGCAGCTCCTCAGAGGATGGCTACACCTTC.

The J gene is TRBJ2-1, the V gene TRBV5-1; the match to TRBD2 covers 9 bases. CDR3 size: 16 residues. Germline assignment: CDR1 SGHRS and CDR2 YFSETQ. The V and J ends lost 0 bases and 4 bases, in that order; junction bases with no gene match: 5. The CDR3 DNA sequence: TGCGCCAGCAGCTTGGTGGTAGCGGGAGAATACAATGAGCAGTTCTTC. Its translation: CASSLVVAGEYNEQFF.

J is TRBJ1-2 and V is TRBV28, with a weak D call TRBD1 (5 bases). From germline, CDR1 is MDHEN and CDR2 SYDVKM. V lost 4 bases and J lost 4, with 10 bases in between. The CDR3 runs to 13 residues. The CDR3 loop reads CASSSNQGYGYTF. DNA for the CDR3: TGTGCCAGCAGTTCAAATCAGGGCTATGGCTACACCTTC.

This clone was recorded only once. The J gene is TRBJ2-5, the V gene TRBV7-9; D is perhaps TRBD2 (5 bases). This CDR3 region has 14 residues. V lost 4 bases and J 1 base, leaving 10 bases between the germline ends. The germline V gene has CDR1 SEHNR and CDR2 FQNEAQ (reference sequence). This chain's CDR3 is CASSSGLTQETQYF. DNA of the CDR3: TGTGCCAGCAGCTCCGGACTGACCCAAGAGACCCAGTACTTC.

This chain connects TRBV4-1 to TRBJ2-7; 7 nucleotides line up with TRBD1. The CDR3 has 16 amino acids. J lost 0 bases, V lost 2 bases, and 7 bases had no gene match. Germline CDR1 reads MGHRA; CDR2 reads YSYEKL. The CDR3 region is CASSQSGPGGSYEQYF. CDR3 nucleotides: TGCGCCAGCAGCCAATCGGGTCCAGGGGGCTCCTACGAGCAGTACTTC.